This TCR beta chain was captured in a study of tissue T cells after allogeneic stem cell transplantation. Across the whole study: Of the grafts for graft-versus-host disease patients, four were unmodified and three CD34-selected.

Germline lookup yields CDR1 MNHEY and CDR2 SVGAGI. This CDR3 comprises 12 residues. Trimming cost V 9 bases and J 7 bases; bases outside gene matches: 4. In regard to this clone: Its target is unknown.

Overall study results and limits: Shared clones across patients were few; motif clustering revealed tissue-specific shared signatures.

Sequencing was performed with immunoSEQ multiplex PCR; in TCRdb, only in-frame clones are kept and a portion is missing. Of 26,000 or so clones listed, under 95% are singletons. Sequencing was performed on blood, taken before transplantation. This clonotype was obtained from a male donor older than 55 who later had graft-versus-host disease after an allogeneic stem cell transplant. This chain links TRBV6-5 with TRBJ2-1, with 9 bases that match TRBD1. CDR3 bases: TGTGCCAGTGGGACAGGGTGGAATGAGCAGTTCTTC. It is translated as CASGTGWNEQFF.